The 26 T cell receptor beta chains below come from one sample, sequenced in a study of human thymus T cells. The source of the thymus tissue was resections taken during corrective heart surgery. Assay: immunoSEQ multiplex PCR; the TCRdb copy retains only in-frame clones and omits some. The table includes about 78,000 clones, nearly 98% detected once. Input material: thymus tissue. The receptor source for this set is a boy younger than two with a congenital heart defect but otherwise immunologically healthy.

The V and J genes are TRBV5-5 and TRBJ2-2; 7 bases match TRBD1. The CDR3 totals 14 residues. V gave up 5 bases and J gave up 2 bases; unmatched junction bases: 3. Germline loops: CDR1 SGHKS, CDR2 YYEKEE (reference sequence). CDR3 in amino acids: CASRRDRNTGELFF. DNA of the CDR3: TGTGCCAGCAGACGGGACAGAAACACCGGGGAGCTGTTTTTT.

The gene calls are TRBV7-8 and TRBJ2-3; tentative D call: TRBD2 (6 bases). The V end was cut by 5 bases, the J end by 3 bases, with 27 bases between. The CDR3 is 19 amino acids. Germline assignment: CDR1 SGHVS and CDR2 FQNEAQ. The DNA of the CDR3 is TGTGCCAGCAGCGAAAGGGGTCCGGGACTTCCATGGGGGACAGATACGCAGTATTTT. This encodes CASSERGPGLPWGTDTQYF.

V and J are TRBV27 and TRBJ2-7, with 11 bases that match TRBD1. The CDR3 length is 15 residues. V gave up 4 bases and J gave up 7 bases; unmatched junction bases: 9. From germline, CDR1 is MNHEY and CDR2 SMNVEV (reference sequence). The CDR3 here is CASSSYAGTGGEQYF. As DNA, the CDR3 is TGTGCCAGCAGTTCCTACGCCGGGACAGGGGGTGAGCAGTACTTC.

This sequence joins TRBV28 and TRBJ1-2; D ambiguous. In germline, CDR1 is MDHEN, CDR2 SYDVKM. V was clipped by 5 bases and J by 6 bases, with 13 bases between them. This CDR3 is built from 13 residues. The CDR3 protein is CASSRLILDGYTF. Here the CDR3 DNA reads TGTGCCAGCAGTCGCTTGATCTTGGATGGCTACACCTTC.

V gene TRBV28 combines with J gene TRBJ2-1, with 8 bases aligning to TRBD2. After removal of 6 bases from V and 2 bases from J, the junction contained 9 bases not matched to a gene. The germline CDR1 and CDR2 sequences are MDHEN and SYDVKM. The CDR3 contains 16 residues. CDR3 sequence reads: CASRSQTSVTYNEQFF. The DNA for the CDR3 is TGTGCCAGCAGATCCCAGACTAGCGTAACCTACAATGAGCAGTTCTTC.

The chain couples TRBV5-6 to TRBJ2-7; D gene uncertain. Deletions cut 3 bases from V and 4 bases from J, with 17 bases between. The CDR3 is made up of 15 amino acids. Per germline, CDR1 SGHDT and CDR2 YYEEEE. The CDR3 coding sequence is TGTGCCAGCAGCTGCACGACCCCTGGCTCTTACGAGCAGTACTTC. Amino acid sequence: CASSCTTPGSYEQYF. The full variable domain, its missing parts supplied by reference TRBV5-6 and TRBJ2-7, is DAGVTQSPTHLIKTRGQQVTLRCSPKSGHDTVSWYQQALGQGPQFIFQYYEEEERQRGNFPDRFSGHQFPNYSSELNVNALLLGDSALYLCASSCTTPGSYEQYFGPGTRLTVT.

In DNA form, the CDR3 reads TGTGCCAGCAGTTTCACTAGCGGGAGGTGGAATGAGCAGTTCTTC. This sequence encodes CASSFTSGRWNEQFF. The genes are TRBV5-8 and TRBJ2-1; 12 bases line up with TRBD2. This CDR3 has 15 residues. Germline-derived CDR1 and CDR2 are SGHTS and YDEGEE. V shed 5 bases, J shed 7 bases, and the junction held 7 bases outside the gene matches.

This chain links TRBV1 with TRBJ2-7; no DNA check was done on the table's D call, TRBD1. TRBV1 is a pseudogene. This CDR3 contains 13 residues. This CDR3 is CTSSQGAYYEQYF. The CDR3 DNA follows: TGCACCAGCAGCCAAGGGGCGTACTACGAGCAGTACTTC.

This clone was counted a single time. The chain combines TRBV6-1 with TRBJ1-5, with D possibly matching TRBD1 (5 bases). Deletions cut 7 bases from V and 3 bases from J, with 16 bases between. CDR1 is MNHNS, CDR2 SASEGT, per germline. The CDR3 covers 15 residues. The CDR3 protein is CASIRRGELNQPQHF. CDR3 nucleotide sequence: TGTGCCAGCATAAGGCGGGGGGAACTCAATCAGCCCCAGCATTTT.

This chain links TRBV27 with TRBJ2-1; D unresolved. Per the germline V gene, CDR1 is MNHEY and CDR2 is SMNVEV (reference sequence). The V end was cut by 2 bases, the J end by 7 bases, with 15 bases between. The CDR3 runs 15 residues. The CDR3 is CASSLHHPIQNEQFF. CDR3 sequence (DNA): TGTGCCAGCAGTTTACACCATCCGATACAGAATGAGCAGTTCTTC.

The rearrangement joins TRBV9 to TRBJ2-2, with D possibly being TRBD1 or TRBD2 (6 bases each). CDR1 is SGDLS, CDR2 YYNGEE, per germline. V lost 5 bases and J 7 bases, leaving 24 bases between the germline ends. CDR3 length: 17 amino acids. The CDR3, as DNA: TGTGCCAGCAGTGACTTCTACGGGGGCAGAGATTACGGGGAGCTGTTTTTT. Amino acids: CASSDFYGGRDYGELFF.

The CDR3 DNA reads TGTGCCAGTAGTATCTTCCTCAGGGACTTGACCACAGATACGCAGTATTTT. It encodes CASSIFLRDLTTDTQYF. This chain joins TRBV19 and TRBJ2-3, with a tentative D call TRBD2 (6 bases). Germline CDR1 LNHDA, CDR2 SQIVND (reference sequence). CDR3 length: 17 amino acids. V was cut by 3 bases and J by 2 bases, with 18 bases left in between. The full variable domain, in which reference TRBV19 and TRBJ2-3 provide the parts outside the CDR3, is DGGITQSPKYLFRKEGQNVTLSCEQNLNHDAMYWYRQDPGQGLRLIYYSQIVNDFQKGDIAEGYSVSREKKESFPLTVTSAQKNPTAFYLCASSIFLRDLTTDTQYFGPGTRLTVL.

J is TRBJ2-2 and V is TRBV10-3, with TRBD2 matching 16 bases. V shed 8 bases, J shed 4 bases, and the junction held 7 bases outside the gene matches. This CDR3 has 17 residues. CDR1 is ENHRY, CDR2 SYGVKD, per germline. The CDR3 DNA reads TGTGCCATCCACGGGACTAGCGGGAGGGATGCCACCGGGGAGCTGTTTTTT. Amino acids: CAIHGTSGRDATGELFF.

The chain combines TRBV19 with TRBJ2-3; 8 bases line up with TRBD2. The CDR3 has 18 residues. In germline, CDR1 is LNHDA, CDR2 SQIVND (reference sequence). Losses at the gene ends were 3 bases for V and 6 bases for J; bases not matched to a gene: 17. The CDR3 DNA reads as TGTGCCAGTAGTATTCCAGCGGGGGCAACCCCGCCGACGGATACGCAGTATTTT. As protein: CASSIPAGATPPTDTQYF.

This chain connects TRBV11-2 to TRBJ2-3; D might be TRBD1 or TRBD2, each matching 5 bases. V was trimmed by 5 bases and J by 3 bases, leaving 18 bases between them. From germline, CDR1 is SGHAT and CDR2 FQNNGV. The CDR3 sequence is 16 residues long. The CDR3 DNA reads TGTGCCAGCAGCCTAAGAGGGGACCCGTGGACAGATACGCAGTATTTT. This codes for CASSLRGDPWTDTQYF. The variable domain in full, completed from reference TRBV11-2 and TRBJ2-3, reads EAGVAQSPRYKIIEKRQSVAFWCNPISGHATLYWYQQILGQGPKLLIQFQNNGVVDDSQLPKDRFSAERLKGVDSTLKIQPAKLEDSAVYLCASSLRGDPWTDTQYFGPGTRLTVL.

This chain joins TRBV28 and TRBJ1-2, with D unclear. The CDR3 is 13 amino acids. Deletions cut 4 bases from V and 3 bases from J, with 9 bases between. Germline-derived CDR1 and CDR2 are MDHEN and SYDVKM. CDR3 in amino acids: CASSSTTYYGYTF. CDR3 nucleotide sequence: TGTGCCAGCAGTTCCACTACCTACTATGGCTACACCTTC.

V gene TRBV5-8 combines with J gene TRBJ2-2; 7 bases agree with TRBD2. The CDR3 extends over 15 amino acids. Trimming cost V 0 bases and J 4 bases; bases outside gene matches: 3. CDR1 and CDR2 (germline): SGHTS, YDEGEE. The CDR3 bases are TGTGCCAGCAGCTTGGTGCGGGAGACCACCGGGGAGCTGTTTTTT. Translation: CASSLVRETTGELFF.

This chain links TRBV5-6 with TRBJ2-5; 14 positions agree with TRBD2. V was clipped by 3 bases and J by 5 bases; unmatched bases: 15. Germline CDR1 is SGHDT and CDR2 is YYEEEE. The CDR3 contains 19 residues. The CDR3 protein is CASSSIGLAGGHHGETQYF. DNA for the CDR3: TGTGCCAGCAGCTCCATCGGACTAGCGGGGGGCCACCACGGGGAGACCCAGTACTTC. The variable domain in full, completed from reference TRBV5-6 and TRBJ2-5, reads DAGVTQSPTHLIKTRGQQVTLRCSPKSGHDTVSWYQQALGQGPQFIFQYYEEEERQRGNFPDRFSGHQFPNYSSELNVNALLLGDSALYLCASSSIGLAGGHHGETQYFGPGTRLLVL.

This chain uses TRBV19 with TRBJ2-7; tentatively, D is TRBD1 or TRBD2 (6 bases each). This CDR3 is 12 amino acids long. Germline assignment: CDR1 LNHDA and CDR2 SQIVND (reference sequence). The V gene lost 5 bases and the J gene lost 6 bases, with 11 bases spanning the gap. As DNA, the CDR3 is TGTGCCAGTAGTGAGGAGGGGGGCGAGCAGTACTTC. Translating it yields CASSEEGGEQYF. Full variable domain (missing parts from reference TRBV19 and TRBJ2-7): DGGITQSPKYLFRKEGQNVTLSCEQNLNHDAMYWYRQDPGQGLRLIYYSQIVNDFQKGDIAEGYSVSREKKESFPLTVTSAQKNPTAFYLCASSEEGGEQYFGPGTRLTVT.

This chain links TRBV2 with TRBJ1-1; TRBD1 is a possible D gene (5 bases). Germline V CDR1 and CDR2: SNHLY, FYNNEI. V was pared by 2 bases and J by 4 bases, with 17 bases between. The length of the CDR3 is 16 residues. This CDR3 is CASSERERGRSTEAFF. CDR3 bases: TGTGCCAGCAGTGAAAGAGAGAGGGGCCGGAGCACTGAAGCTTTCTTT.

The chain is built from TRBV5-1 and TRBJ2-7; D call uncertain. Germline CDR1 and CDR2: SGHRS and YFSETQ. CDR3 size: 11 residues. The ends were cut back, 2 bases at V and 4 bases at J, with 4 bases in the middle. The CDR3 reads CASSFEYEQYF. The CDR3 nucleotides read TGCGCCAGCAGCTTCGAGTACGAGCAGTACTTC.

Notes on this clone: Because it lacks the conserved phenylalanine or tryptophan at the end, this CDR3 is likely a read error. Because the CDR3's place on the DNA is in doubt, the DNA is left out and the CDR3 is given as listed by TCRdb. The gene calls are TRBV6-1 and TRBJ2-7; the table assigns TRBD2, which was not confirmed against the DNA. A total of 13 residues make up the CDR3, ends included. CDR1 MNHNS and CDR2 SASEGT come from the germline V gene. CDR3 residues: CASSKEPGLAGAS.

V is TRBV7-9 and J is TRBJ1-1; D is perhaps TRBD1 (6 bases). CDR1 is SEHNR, CDR2 FQNEAQ, per germline (reference sequence). Between the trimmed V and J ends, which lost 4 bases and 1 base, there was a span of 10 bases. The CDR3 consists of 14 residues. In DNA, the CDR3 is TGTGCCAGCAGCTCGGGACACGCGAACACTGAAGCTTTCTTT. This encodes CASSSGHANTEAFF.

This clone was observed once. The V and J genes are TRBV7-9 and TRBJ1-3, with 7 nucleotides matching TRBD1. From germline, CDR1 is SEHNR and CDR2 FQNEAQ (reference sequence). V trimming: 10 bases; J trimming: 4 bases; junction bases outside the gene matches: 1. This CDR3 has 11 residues. CDR3 in DNA: TGTGCCAAGGACAGGGGAAACACCATATATTTT. Translation: CAKDRGNTIYF.

J is TRBJ1-2 and V is TRBV11-2; tentative D call: TRBD1 (6 bases). The CDR3 sequence is 17 residues long. V was shortened by 3 bases and J by 6 bases, with 23 bases between the two germline ends. Germline V gives CDR1 SGHAT, CDR2 FQNNGV. CDR3 DNA sequence: TGTGCCAGCAGCTTGATTTCGTGGGGGCAGGGAGGTCATGGCTACACCTTC. Its translation is CASSLISWGQGGHGYTF. Full variable domain (missing parts from reference TRBV11-2 and TRBJ1-2): EAGVAQSPRYKIIEKRQSVAFWCNPISGHATLYWYQQILGQGPKLLIQFQNNGVVDDSQLPKDRFSAERLKGVDSTLKIQPAKLEDSAVYLCASSLISWGQGGHGYTFGSGTRLTVV.

This clone was observed a single time. CDR3 DNA sequence: TGTGCCACCAGCAGACTGTATTGTGGCAGGTTCCAAGAGACCCAGTACTTC. Translation gives CATSRLYCGRFQETQYF. The chain uses TRBV15 and TRBJ2-5; D gene ambiguous. The CDR3 extends over 17 amino acids. Trimming pared 2 bases from V and 1 base from J, leaving 17 bases between. CDR1 and CDR2 from the germline V gene are LNHNV and YYDKDF (reference sequence).